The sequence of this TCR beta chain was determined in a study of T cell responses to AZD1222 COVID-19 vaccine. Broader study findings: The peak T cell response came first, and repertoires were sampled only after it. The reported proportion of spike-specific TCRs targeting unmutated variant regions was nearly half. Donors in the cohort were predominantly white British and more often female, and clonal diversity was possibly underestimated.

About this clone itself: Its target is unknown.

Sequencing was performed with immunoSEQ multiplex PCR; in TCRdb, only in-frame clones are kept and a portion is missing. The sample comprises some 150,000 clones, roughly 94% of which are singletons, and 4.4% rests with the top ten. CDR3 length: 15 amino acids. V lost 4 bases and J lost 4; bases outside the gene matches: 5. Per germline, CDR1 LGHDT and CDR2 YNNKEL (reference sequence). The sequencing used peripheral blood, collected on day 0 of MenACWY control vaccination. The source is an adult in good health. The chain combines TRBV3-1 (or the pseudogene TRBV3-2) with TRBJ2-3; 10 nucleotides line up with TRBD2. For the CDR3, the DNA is TGTGCCAGCAGCCCTAGCGGGAGCATCTCAGATACGCAGTATTTT. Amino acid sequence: CASSPSGSISDTQYF.